This T cell receptor (beta chain) originates from a study of human T cells and chemical hapten exposure. About the research overall: Patches with 0.01% DPC went on the upper back, and the tests were read at 6 days.

There are a few counts of this clonotype. The antigen remains undetermined. Study-wide results and limits: No alteration of TCRs above 1 in 1000 frequency was seen with DPC sensitization.

Time point meaning: patch test 1, 2 weeks after DPC sensitization. Specified treatment: therapeutic diphenylcyclopropenone sensitization with weekly scalp DPC. Donation of samples came from alopecia patients who were 18 to 70 years old and suitable for DPC. The V gene lost 4 bases and the J gene lost 2 bases, with 12 bases spanning the gap. This CDR3 contains 14 residues. In germline, CDR1 is SQVTM, CDR2 ANQGSEA. In the library, unique molecular identifiers were attached to individual cDNA molecules. TCRdb re-called the RACE reads with MiXCR, one entry per CDR3 protein. In the table there are under 120,000 distinct CDR3 sequences, about 10% of which are singletons.

The sequence derives from a woman aged 35 to 49 with alopecia areata. Some clones in this sample may be carry-over from other donors' samples. This chain links TRBV29-1 with TRBJ1-5; possibly TRBD1 for D (5 bases). The starting material was whole blood, obtained in connection with sensitization to the hapten diphenylcyclopropenone (DPC). The CDR3, as DNA: TGCAGCGTTGGCGGGGGGGGTGGCAATCAGCCCCAGCATTTT. This gives the protein CSVGGGGGNQPQHF. Together with reference TRBV29-1 and TRBJ1-5, the CDR3 gives the full variable domain: SAVISQKPSRDICQRGTSLTIQCQVDSQVTMMFWYRQQPGQSLTLIATANQGSEATYESGFVIDKFPISRPNLTFSTLTVSNMSPEDSSIYLCSVGGGGGNQPQHFGDGTRLSIL.